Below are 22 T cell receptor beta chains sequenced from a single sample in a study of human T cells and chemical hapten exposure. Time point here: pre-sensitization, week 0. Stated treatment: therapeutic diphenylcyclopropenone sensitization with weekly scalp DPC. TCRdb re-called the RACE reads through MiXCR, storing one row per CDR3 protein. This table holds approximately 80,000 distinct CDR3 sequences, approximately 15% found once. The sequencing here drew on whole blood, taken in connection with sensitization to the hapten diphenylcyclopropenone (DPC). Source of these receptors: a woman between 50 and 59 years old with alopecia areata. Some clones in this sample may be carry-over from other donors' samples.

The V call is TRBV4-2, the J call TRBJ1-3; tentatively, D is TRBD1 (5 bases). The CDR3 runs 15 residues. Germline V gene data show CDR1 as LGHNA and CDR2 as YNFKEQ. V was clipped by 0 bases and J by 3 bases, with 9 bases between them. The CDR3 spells CASSQDGGDGNTIYF. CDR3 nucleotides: TGTGCCAGCAGCCAAGATGGAGGGGATGGAAACACCATATATTTT.

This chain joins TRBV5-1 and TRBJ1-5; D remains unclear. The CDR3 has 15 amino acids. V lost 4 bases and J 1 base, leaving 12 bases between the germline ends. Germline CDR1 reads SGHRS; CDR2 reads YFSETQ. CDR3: CASSAVTGSNQPQHF. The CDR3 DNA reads TGCGCCAGCAGCGCGGTAACCGGGAGCAATCAGCCCCAGCATTTT.

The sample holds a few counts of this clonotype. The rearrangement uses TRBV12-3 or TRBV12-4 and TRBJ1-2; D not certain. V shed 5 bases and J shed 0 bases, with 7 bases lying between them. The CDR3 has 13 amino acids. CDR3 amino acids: CASSPVPNYGYTF. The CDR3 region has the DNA TGTGCCAGCAGTCCTGTGCCTAACTATGGCTACACCTTC.

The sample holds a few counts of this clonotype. The CDR3 bases are TGTGCCAGCAGCTACGGACAGGGTTGGGCACCCCTCCACTTT. Its protein product is CASSYGQGWAPLHF. The rearrangement joins TRBV5-6 to TRBJ1-6; 8 bases map to TRBD1. The germline V gene has CDR1 SGHDT and CDR2 YYEEEE. CDR3 length equals 14 residues. After removal of 3 bases from V and 11 bases from J, the junction contained 7 bases not matched to a gene.

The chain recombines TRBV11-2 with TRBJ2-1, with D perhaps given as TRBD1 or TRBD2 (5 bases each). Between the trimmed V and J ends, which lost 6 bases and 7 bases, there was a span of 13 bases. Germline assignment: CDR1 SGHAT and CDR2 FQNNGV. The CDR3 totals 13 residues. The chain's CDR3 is CASRGVRTNEQFF. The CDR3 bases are TGTGCCAGCAGAGGGGTCCGGACTAATGAGCAGTTCTTC.

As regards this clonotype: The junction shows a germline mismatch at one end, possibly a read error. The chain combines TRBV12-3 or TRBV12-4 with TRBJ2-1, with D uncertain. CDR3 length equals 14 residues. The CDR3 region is CASSLGDSHNEQSF. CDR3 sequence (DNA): TGTGCCAGCAGTTTAGGCGACTCACACAATGAGCAGTCCTTC.

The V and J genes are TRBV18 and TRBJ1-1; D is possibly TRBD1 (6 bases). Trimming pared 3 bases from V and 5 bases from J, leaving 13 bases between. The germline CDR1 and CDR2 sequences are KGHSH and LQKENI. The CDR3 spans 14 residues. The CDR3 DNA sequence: TGTGCCAGCTCACCTACAGGGTGGGGTACTGAAGCTTTCTTT. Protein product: CASSPTGWGTEAFF.

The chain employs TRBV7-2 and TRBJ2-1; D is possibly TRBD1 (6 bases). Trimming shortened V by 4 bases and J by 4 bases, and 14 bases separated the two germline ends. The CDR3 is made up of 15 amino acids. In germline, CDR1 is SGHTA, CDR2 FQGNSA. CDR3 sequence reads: CASSSQGGPYNEQFF. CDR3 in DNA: TGTGCCAGCAGCTCACAGGGCGGACCTTACAATGAGCAGTTCTTC.

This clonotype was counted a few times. The DNA of the CDR3 is TGTGCCAGCAGTGAACAGGGCTATGGCTACACCTTC. Translation gives CASSEQGYGYTF. The chain couples TRBV12-3 or TRBV12-4 to TRBJ1-2; D might be TRBD1 (6 bases). V gave up 5 bases and J gave up 4 bases, with 8 bases separating them. The CDR3 is made up of 12 amino acids.

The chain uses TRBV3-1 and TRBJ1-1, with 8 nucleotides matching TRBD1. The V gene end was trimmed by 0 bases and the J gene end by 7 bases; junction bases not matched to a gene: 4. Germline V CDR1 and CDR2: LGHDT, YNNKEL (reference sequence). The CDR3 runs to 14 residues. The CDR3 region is CASSQEDRVGEAFF. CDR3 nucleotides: TGTGCCAGCAGCCAAGAGGACAGGGTGGGTGAAGCTTTCTTT.

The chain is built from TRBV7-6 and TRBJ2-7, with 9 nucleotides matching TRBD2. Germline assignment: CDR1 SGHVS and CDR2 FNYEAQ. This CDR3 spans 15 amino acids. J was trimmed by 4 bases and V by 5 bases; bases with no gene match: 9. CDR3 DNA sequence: TGTGCCAGCAGCCCATTGGGTAGCGGGAGTTACGAGCAGTACTTC. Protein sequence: CASSPLGSGSYEQYF.

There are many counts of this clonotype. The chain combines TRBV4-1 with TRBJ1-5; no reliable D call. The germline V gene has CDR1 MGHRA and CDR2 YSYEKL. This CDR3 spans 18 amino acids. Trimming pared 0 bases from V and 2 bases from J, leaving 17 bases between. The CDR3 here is CASSQEKSGVLGNQPQHF. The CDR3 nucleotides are TGCGCCAGCAGCCAAGAAAAGTCAGGCGTATTGGGCAATCAGCCCCAGCATTTT.

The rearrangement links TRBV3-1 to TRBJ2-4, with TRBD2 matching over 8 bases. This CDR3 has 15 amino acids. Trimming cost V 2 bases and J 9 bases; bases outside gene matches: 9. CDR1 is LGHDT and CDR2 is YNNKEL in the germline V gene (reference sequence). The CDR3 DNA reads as TGTGCCAGCAGCCAACCCGGAGCGGGAGAATCCATTCAGTACTTC. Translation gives CASSQPGAGESIQYF.

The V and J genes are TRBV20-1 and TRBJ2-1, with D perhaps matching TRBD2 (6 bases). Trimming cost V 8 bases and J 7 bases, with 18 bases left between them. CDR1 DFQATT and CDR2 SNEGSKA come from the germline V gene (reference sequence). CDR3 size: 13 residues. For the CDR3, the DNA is TGCAGTAAGGAGGGGCGGACCGCGAATGAGCAGTTCTTC. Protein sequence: CSKEGRTANEQFF.

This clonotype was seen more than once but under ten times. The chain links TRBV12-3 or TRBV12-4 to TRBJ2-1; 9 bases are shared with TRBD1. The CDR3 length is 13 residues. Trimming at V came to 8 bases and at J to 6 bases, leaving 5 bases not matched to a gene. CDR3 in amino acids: CASGDRVVNEQFF. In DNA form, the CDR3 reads TGTGCCAGCGGGGACAGGGTTGTCAATGAGCAGTTCTTC.

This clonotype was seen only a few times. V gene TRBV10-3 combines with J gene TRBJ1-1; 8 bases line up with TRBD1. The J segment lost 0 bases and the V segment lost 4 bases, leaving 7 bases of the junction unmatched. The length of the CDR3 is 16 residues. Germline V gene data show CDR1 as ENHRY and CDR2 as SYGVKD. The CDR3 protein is CAISADIQGVNTEAFF. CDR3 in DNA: TGTGCCATCAGTGCCGATATACAGGGGGTGAACACTGAAGCTTTCTTT.

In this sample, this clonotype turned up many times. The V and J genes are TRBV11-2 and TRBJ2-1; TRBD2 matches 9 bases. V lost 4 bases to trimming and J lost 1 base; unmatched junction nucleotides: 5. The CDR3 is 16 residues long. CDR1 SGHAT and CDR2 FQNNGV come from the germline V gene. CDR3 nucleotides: TGTGCCAGCAGCTCGAGTCTAGCGGGATCCTACAATGAGCAGTTCTTC. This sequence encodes CASSSSLAGSYNEQFF.

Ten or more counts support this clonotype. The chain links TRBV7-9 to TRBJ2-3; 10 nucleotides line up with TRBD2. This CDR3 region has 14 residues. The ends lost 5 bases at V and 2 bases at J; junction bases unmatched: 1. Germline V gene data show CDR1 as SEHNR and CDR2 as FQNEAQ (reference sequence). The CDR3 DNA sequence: TGTGCCAGCAGCACTAGCGGGAACACAGATACGCAGTATTTT. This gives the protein CASSTSGNTDTQYF.

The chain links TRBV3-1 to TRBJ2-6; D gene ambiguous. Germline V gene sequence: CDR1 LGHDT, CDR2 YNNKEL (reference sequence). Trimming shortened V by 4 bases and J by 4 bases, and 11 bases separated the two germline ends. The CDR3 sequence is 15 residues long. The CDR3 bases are TGTGCCAGCAGCCCCATGGTAGGCGGGGCCAACGTCCTGACTTTC. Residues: CASSPMVGGANVLTF.

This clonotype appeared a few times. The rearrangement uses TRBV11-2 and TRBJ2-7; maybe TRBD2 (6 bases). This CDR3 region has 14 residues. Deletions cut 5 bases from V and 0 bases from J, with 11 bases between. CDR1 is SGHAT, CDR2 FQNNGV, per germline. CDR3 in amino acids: CASSPSASSYEQYF. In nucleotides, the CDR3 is TGTGCCAGCAGCCCTAGCGCTAGCTCCTACGAGCAGTACTTC.

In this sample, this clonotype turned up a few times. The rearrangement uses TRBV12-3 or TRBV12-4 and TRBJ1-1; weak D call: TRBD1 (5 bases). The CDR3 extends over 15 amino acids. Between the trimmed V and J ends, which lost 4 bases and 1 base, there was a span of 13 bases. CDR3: CASSWGVLGNTEAFF. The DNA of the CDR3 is TGTGCCAGCAGTTGGGGGGTTTTAGGGAACACTGAAGCTTTCTTT.

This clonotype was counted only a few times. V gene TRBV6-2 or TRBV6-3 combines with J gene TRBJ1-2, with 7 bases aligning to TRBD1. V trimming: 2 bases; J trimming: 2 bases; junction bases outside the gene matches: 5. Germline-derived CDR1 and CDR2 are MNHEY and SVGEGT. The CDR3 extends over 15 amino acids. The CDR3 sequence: CASSYAGQRNYGYTF. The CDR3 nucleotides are TGTGCCAGCAGTTACGCGGGACAGAGAAACTATGGCTACACCTTC.